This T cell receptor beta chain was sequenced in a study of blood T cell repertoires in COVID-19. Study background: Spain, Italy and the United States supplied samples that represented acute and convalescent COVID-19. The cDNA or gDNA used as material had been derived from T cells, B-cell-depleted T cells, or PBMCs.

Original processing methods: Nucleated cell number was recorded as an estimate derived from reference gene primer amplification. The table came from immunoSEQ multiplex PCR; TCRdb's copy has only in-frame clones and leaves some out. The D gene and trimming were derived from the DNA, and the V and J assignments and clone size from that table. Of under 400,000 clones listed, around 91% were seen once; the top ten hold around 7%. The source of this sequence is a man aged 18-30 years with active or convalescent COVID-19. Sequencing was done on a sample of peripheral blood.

CDR3 DNA: TGTGCCAGCAGCTTAGGACAGCCAGCCACAGATACGCAGTATTTT. Translation: CASSLGQPATDTQYF. The chain is built from TRBV11-3 and TRBJ2-3; a weak D match, TRBD1 (5 bases). CDR1 is SGHNT, CDR2 YENEEA, per germline. The CDR3 covers 15 residues. V was clipped by 1 base and J by 2 bases, with 10 bases between them.